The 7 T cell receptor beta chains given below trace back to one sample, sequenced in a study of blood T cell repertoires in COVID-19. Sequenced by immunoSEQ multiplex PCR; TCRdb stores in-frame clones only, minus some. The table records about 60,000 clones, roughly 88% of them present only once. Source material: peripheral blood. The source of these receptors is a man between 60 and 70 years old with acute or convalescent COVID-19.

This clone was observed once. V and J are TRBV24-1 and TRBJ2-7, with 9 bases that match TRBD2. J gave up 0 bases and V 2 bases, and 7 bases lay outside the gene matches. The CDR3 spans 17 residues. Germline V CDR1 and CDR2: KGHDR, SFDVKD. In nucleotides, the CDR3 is TGTGCCACCAGTGATTCTGGACTAGCGAGGAGCTCCTACGAGCAGTACTTC. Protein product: CATSDSGLARSSYEQYF.

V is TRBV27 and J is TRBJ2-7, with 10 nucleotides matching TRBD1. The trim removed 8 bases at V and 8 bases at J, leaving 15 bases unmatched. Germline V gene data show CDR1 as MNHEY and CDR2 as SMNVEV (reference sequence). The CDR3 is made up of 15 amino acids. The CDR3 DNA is TGTGCCAGCCGACCCCTAGAGACAGGGGGCCCCCAGCAGTACTTC. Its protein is CASRPLETGGPQQYF.

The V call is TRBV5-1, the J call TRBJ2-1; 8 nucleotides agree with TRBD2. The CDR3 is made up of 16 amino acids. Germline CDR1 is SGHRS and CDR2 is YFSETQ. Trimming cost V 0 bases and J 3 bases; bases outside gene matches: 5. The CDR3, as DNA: TGCGCCAGCAGCTTGGAAGCGGGAGTAATCTACAATGAGCAGTTCTTC. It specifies CASSLEAGVIYNEQFF.

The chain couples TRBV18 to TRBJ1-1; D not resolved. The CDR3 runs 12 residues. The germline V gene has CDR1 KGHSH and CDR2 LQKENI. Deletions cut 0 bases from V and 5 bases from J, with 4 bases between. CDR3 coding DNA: TGTGCCAGCTCACCACCGGCAACTGAAGCTTTCTTT. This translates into CASSPPATEAFF.

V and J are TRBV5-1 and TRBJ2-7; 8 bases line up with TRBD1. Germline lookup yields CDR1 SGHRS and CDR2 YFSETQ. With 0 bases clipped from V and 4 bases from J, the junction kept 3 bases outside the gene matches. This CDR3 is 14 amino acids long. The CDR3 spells CASSLADRDYEQYF. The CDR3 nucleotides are TGCGCCAGCAGCTTGGCGGACAGGGATTACGAGCAGTACTTC.

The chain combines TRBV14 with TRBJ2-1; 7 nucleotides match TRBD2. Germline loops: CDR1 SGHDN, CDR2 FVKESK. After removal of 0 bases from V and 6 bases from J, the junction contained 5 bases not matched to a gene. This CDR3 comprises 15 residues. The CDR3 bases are TGTGCCAGCAGCCAAGATCGGGAGGTGGGCAATGAGCAGTTCTTC. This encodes CASSQDREVGNEQFF.

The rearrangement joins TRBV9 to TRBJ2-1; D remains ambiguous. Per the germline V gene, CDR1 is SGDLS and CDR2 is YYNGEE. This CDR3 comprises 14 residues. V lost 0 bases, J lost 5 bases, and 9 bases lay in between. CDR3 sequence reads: CASSVENRDNEQFF. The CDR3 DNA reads TGTGCCAGCAGCGTAGAAAACAGAGACAATGAGCAGTTCTTC. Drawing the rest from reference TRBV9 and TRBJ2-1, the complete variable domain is DSGVTQTPKHLITATGQRVTLRCSPRSGDLSVYWYQQSLDQGLQFLIQYYNGEERAKGNILERFSAQQFPDLHSELNLSSLELGDSALYFCASSVENRDNEQFFGPGTRLTVL.